Below are 8 T cell receptor beta chains sequenced from a single sample in a study of cytomegalovirus exposure and HLA in healthy donors. Amplification used 60 Vbeta primers and 13 Jbeta primers. The protocol was immunoSEQ multiplex PCR, while the TCRdb copy is restricted to in-frame clones and leaves out a portion. This table lists 150,000 to 200,000 clones. The sample was PBMCs. Receptors were obtained from a man aged 25-40 years in good health and CMV-seronegative.

V and J are TRBV7-8 and TRBJ1-5; D gene uncertain. V lost 5 bases and J lost 3, with 14 bases in between. CDR3 length: 15 residues. The germline gives CDR1 SGHVS, CDR2 FQNEAQ. For the CDR3, the DNA is TGTGCCAGCAGCACCTATTTAGCCATCAATCAGCCCCAGCATTTT. Amino acids: CASSTYLAINQPQHF.

The gene calls are TRBV29-1 and TRBJ2-7; 10 bases map to TRBD1. The CDR3 covers 12 residues. Losses at the gene ends were 5 bases for V and 7 bases for J; bases not matched to a gene: 5. Germline CDR1 SQVTM, CDR2 ANQGSEA. The CDR3 loop reads CSVIGTGDEQYF. The CDR3, as DNA: TGCAGCGTTATTGGGACAGGGGATGAGCAGTACTTC.

The V call is TRBV9, the J call TRBJ2-7, with TRBD2 matching 9 bases. This CDR3 has 19 residues. V dropped 1 base and J dropped 0; count of bases not matched to a gene: 14. Germline CDR1 SGDLS, CDR2 YYNGEE. The CDR3 loop is CASSVPLNIAGVSSYEQYF. Written as DNA, the CDR3 is TGTGCCAGCAGCGTACCCCTTAATATAGCGGGGGTTAGCTCCTACGAGCAGTACTTC.

This sequence joins TRBV28 and TRBJ1-2, with D maybe TRBD1 (5 bases). The V gene lost 7 bases and the J gene lost 2 bases, with 11 bases spanning the gap. The CDR3 is made up of 13 amino acids. Germline CDR1 is MDHEN and CDR2 is SYDVKM. The CDR3 is CASTLRGNYGYTF. As DNA, the CDR3 is TGTGCCAGCACCTTGCGGGGGAACTATGGCTACACCTTC.

This chain links TRBV10-1 with TRBJ2-1; 13 nucleotides align to TRBD2. The CDR3 sequence is 17 residues long. The V segment lost 4 bases and the J segment 3 bases; nucleotides outside the gene matches: 6. CDR1 and CDR2 (germline): WNHNN, SYGVQD (reference sequence). The CDR3 DNA sequence: TGCGCCAGCAGTGGCCCCGGGACTAGCGGGATCTACAATGAGCAGTTCTTC. It translates to CASSGPGTSGIYNEQFF.

The chain links TRBV6-1 to TRBJ2-3; D perhaps matches TRBD1 (6 bases). CDR1 MNHNS and CDR2 SASEGT come from the germline V gene. This CDR3 comprises 15 residues. The V end lost 2 bases, the J end lost 1 base, and 10 bases lay between the germline ends. CDR3 nucleotide sequence: TGTGCCAGCAGTGAAATGAAGGGGGGCACAGATACGCAGTATTTT. Its translation is CASSEMKGGTDTQYF.

The chain couples TRBV30 to TRBJ1-5; TRBD1 matches 9 bases. CDR1 GTSNPN and CDR2 SVGIG come from the germline V gene (reference sequence). CDR3 length: 16 residues. V lost 0 bases, J lost 4 bases, and 7 bases stayed unmatched. The chain's CDR3 is CAWSVAGTGSNQPQHF. The CDR3, as DNA: TGTGCCTGGAGTGTAGCGGGGACAGGGAGTAATCAGCCCCAGCATTTT.

The V call is TRBV9, the J call TRBJ2-1; perhaps TRBD1 as D (6 bases). V was pared by 1 base and J by 5 bases, with 13 bases between. The length of the CDR3 is 15 residues. Germline loops: CDR1 SGDLS, CDR2 YYNGEE. The CDR3 nucleotides read TGTGCCAGCAGCGTAAGTGGACAGTCCAACAATGAGCAGTTCTTC. This translates into CASSVSGQSNNEQFF.